The 6 T cell receptor beta chains presented below share a single source sample, sequenced in a study of human T cells and chemical hapten exposure. The time point is: pre-sensitization, week 0. This sample's treatment: therapeutic diphenylcyclopropenone sensitization with weekly scalp DPC. TCRdb re-analysed the RACE reads in MiXCR, keeping a single row per CDR3 protein. The table lists 300,000 to 450,000 distinct CDR3 sequences, approximately 5% of them singletons, with 2.6% in the top ten. This specimen was whole blood, taken in connection with sensitization to the hapten diphenylcyclopropenone (DPC). These receptors all stem from a woman between 45 and 65 years old with alopecia areata. Some clones in this sample may be carry-over from other donors' samples.

This clonotype was seen many times. V gene TRBV20-1 combines with J gene TRBJ2-7; the match to TRBD2 covers 13 bases. The CDR3 totals 18 residues. J gave up 4 bases and V 5 bases, and 17 bases lay outside the gene matches. Germline values: CDR1 DFQATT, CDR2 SNEGSKA (reference sequence). CDR3 nucleotides: TGCAGTGCTCGTCCGGGACTAGCGGGACTTACTTACCCTTACGAGCAGTACTTC. Protein: CSARPGLAGLTYPYEQYF.

This clonotype was seen a handful of times. The chain employs TRBV29-1 and TRBJ2-3; D is unclear. Trimming removed 4 bases at V and 6 bases at J, with 11 bases between. This CDR3 contains 12 residues. In germline, CDR1 is SQVTM, CDR2 ANQGSEA. The CDR3 sequence: CSVGKGPDTQYF. The CDR3 DNA follows: TGCAGCGTTGGTAAGGGCCCGGATACGCAGTATTTT.

The chain combines TRBV30 with TRBJ2-3, with D possibly TRBD2 on 5 matching bases. The CDR3 is 15 amino acids. From germline, CDR1 is GTSNPN and CDR2 SVGIG (reference sequence). The V gene lost 2 bases and the J gene lost 1 base, with 13 bases spanning the gap. The CDR3 reads CAWSSGLLGTDTQYF. In nucleotides, the CDR3 is TGTGCCTGGAGTTCCGGACTCCTCGGCACAGATACGCAGTATTTT.

J is TRBJ2-3 and V is TRBV9; the match to TRBD2 covers 7 bases. The CDR3 consists of 15 residues. The ends lost 4 bases at V and 4 bases at J; junction bases unmatched: 9. CDR1 and CDR2 from the germline V gene are SGDLS and YYNGEE. CDR3 region: CASSPPSSGPDTQYF. CDR3 nucleotide sequence: TGTGCCAGCAGCCCACCTTCTAGCGGACCAGATACGCAGTATTTT.

This clonotype was recorded a few times. The rearrangement joins TRBV18 to TRBJ2-7; 10 bases match TRBD1. The CDR3 runs to 14 residues. Germline CDR1 and CDR2: KGHSH and LQKENI. J was trimmed by 6 bases and V by 2 bases; bases with no gene match: 4. CDR3 sequence reads: CASSPGTGAPEQYF. For the CDR3, the DNA is TGTGCCAGCTCACCAGGGACAGGGGCGCCCGAGCAGTACTTC. Full variable domain (remainder filled in from reference TRBV18 and TRBJ2-7): NAGVMQNPRHLVRRRGQEARLRCSPMKGHSHVYWYRQLPEEGLKFMVYLQKENIIDESGMPKERFSAEFPKEGPSILRIQQVVRGDSAAYFCASSPGTGAPEQYFGPGTRLTVT.

This chain uses TRBV9 with TRBJ2-1, with 7 bases aligning to TRBD2. The CDR3 is 16 residues long. Per germline, CDR1 SGDLS and CDR2 YYNGEE. After removal of 3 bases from V and 7 bases from J, the junction contained 13 bases not matched to a gene. The DNA for the CDR3 is TGTGCCAGCAGCGGAACGGCGGGAGAAATGTCAAATGAGCAGTTCTTC. It specifies CASSGTAGEMSNEQFF.